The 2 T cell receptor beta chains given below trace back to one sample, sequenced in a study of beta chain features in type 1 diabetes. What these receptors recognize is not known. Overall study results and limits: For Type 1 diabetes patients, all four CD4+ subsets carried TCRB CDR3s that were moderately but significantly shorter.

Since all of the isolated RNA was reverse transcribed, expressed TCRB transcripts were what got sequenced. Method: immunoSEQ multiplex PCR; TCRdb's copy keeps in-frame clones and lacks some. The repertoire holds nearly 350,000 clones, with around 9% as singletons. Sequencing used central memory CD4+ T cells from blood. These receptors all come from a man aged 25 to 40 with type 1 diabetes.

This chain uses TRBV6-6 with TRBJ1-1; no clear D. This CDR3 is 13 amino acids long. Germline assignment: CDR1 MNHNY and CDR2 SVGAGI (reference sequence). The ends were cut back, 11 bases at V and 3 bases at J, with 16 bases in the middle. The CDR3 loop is CAGSMEVYTEAFF. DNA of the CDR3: TGTGCCGGGTCGATGGAGGTCTACACTGAAGCTTTCTTT.

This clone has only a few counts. The CDR3 bases are TGTGCCAGCAGTCCGGACGTGAACACTGAAGCTTTCTTT. This sequence encodes CASSPDVNTEAFF. This sequence joins TRBV2 and TRBJ1-1, with no clear D. Deletions cut 5 bases from V and 0 bases from J, with 7 bases between. The CDR3 is 13 amino acids. The germline CDR1 and CDR2 sequences are SNHLY and FYNNEI.